Listed below are T cell receptor beta chains from one sample, sequenced in a study of cytomegalovirus exposure and HLA in healthy donors. Data came from immunoSEQ multiplex PCR; TCRdb stores just in-frame clones and leaves some out. The table has fewer than 95,000 clones, roughly 94% seen once; the top ten hold roughly 0.63%. The specimen sequenced was PBMCs. The receptor source for this set is a young woman in good health and CMV-seronegative. Each CDR3 is given with its conserved first and last residue. The order of the fields is J gene, V gene, CDR3 protein.

TRBJ2-7,TRBV7-2,CASSLTGISYEQYF
TRBJ2-3,TRBV7-2,CASSLGRGRTDTQYF
TRBJ1-1,TRBV19,CASSIRGKGKNTEAFF
TRBJ1-1,TRBV11-1,CASSYSKGGKAFF
TRBJ1-1,TRBV23-1,CASFTRDLRNTEAFF
TRBJ2-1,TRBV5-1,CASSFSQFNEQFF
TRBJ2-7,TRBV27,CASSLSAAGGYEQYF
TRBJ1-5,TRBV5-1,CASSEQGAGQPQHF
TRBJ1-2,TRBV30,CAWSQGTAYGYTF
TRBJ2-3,TRBV5-1,CASSLGSGGTDTQYF
TRBJ1-5,TRBV19,CASSISPTSEPQHF
TRBJ2-2,TRBV5-4,CASTTDRGNTGELFF
TRBJ1-4,TRBV29-1,CSAQGHPKEKLFF
TRBJ1-1,TRBV10-3,CATGTAVIGAFF
TRBJ1-1,TRBV6-5,CASRIDIMNTEAFF
TRBJ1-5,TRBV19,CASSIGRPWGQGAAQPQHF
TRBJ1-6,TRBV27,CASSLWGTANSPLHF
TRBJ1-5,TRBV19,CASREGPEPQHF
TRBJ1-6,TRBV18,CASSPQGANSPLHF
TRBJ1-1,TRBV6-1,CASSPDRGTEAFF
TRBJ2-3,TRBV30,CAWSSLPRRSTDTQYF
TRBJ1-1,TRBV6-4,CASSRDSMNTEAFF
TRBJ1-2,TRBV2,CASRLMDTNYGYTF
TRBJ1-1,TRBV18,CASSPRLQMNTEAFF
TRBJ2-5,TRBV5-1,CASSLGQGRSLETQYF
TRBJ2-7,TRBV29-1,CSVGGTYSYEQYF
TRBJ2-6,TRBV4-1,CASSQDPGQGSSGANVLTF
TRBJ1-2,TRBV27,CASSLGGFGDGYTF
TRBJ2-2,TRBV7-3,CASSLTRTENTGELFF
TRBJ2-7,TRBV5-4,CASRNDRGGIHEQYF
TRBJ2-2,TRBV7-3,CASSRDRDDTGELFF
TRBJ2-6,TRBV4-3,CASSQPPGLGANVLTF
TRBJ2-3,TRBV27,CASSLAGGPRTDTQYF
TRBJ1-1,TRBV2,CASTWDRGGTEAFF
TRBJ2-1,TRBV27,CASILKDRGGRNEQFF
TRBJ1-4,TRBV30,CAWSRGTYNEKLFF
TRBJ2-5,TRBV11-2,CASSLGVGTTGQETQYF